This T cell receptor (beta chain) stems from a study of T-cell reconstitution after alpha-beta-depleted transplantation in children. Unique molecular identifiers were incorporated into the prepared TCRbeta library. Using its own MiXCR run on the PCR reads, TCRdb lists one record per CDR3 protein. The table includes hundreds of thousands of distinct CDR3 sequences, about 15% detected once. At least ten counts were recorded for this clonotype. V was pared by 11 bases and J by 2 bases, with 16 bases between. The CDR3 sequence is 14 residues long. CDR1 ENHRY and CDR2 SYGVKD come from the germline V gene. The rearrangement joins TRBV10-3 to TRBJ2-1, with no clear D. Material: PBMCs from the stem cell graft donor, obtained from the stem cell graft. The receptor was derived from a human donor who donated a stem cell graft to a child with acute myeloid leukemia. For the CDR3, the DNA is TGTGCCTCCTCCCCCAAGGGCACCTACAATGAGCAGTTCTTC. This encodes CASSPKGTYNEQFF.